The rows below give T cell receptor beta chains drawn from one sample of a study of long-term antiretroviral therapy in people with HIV. Measured with immunoSEQ multiplex PCR; TCRdb has only the in-frame clones, and not every one. Among approximately 29,000 clones, around 87% were seen once, and the ten largest hold roughly 4%. This specimen consisted of unsorted PBMCs, obtained 0.5 years after starting antiretroviral therapy. Receptors were obtained from a woman aged 18-30 years with HIV. Each CDR3 is given with its conserved first and last residue. The order of the fields is J gene, clone size, V gene, D gene, CDR3 protein, CDR3 DNA. The D gene is left open where the match is weak. Clone size is stated in some rows and not others, as once, few, many or a class when expanded.

>TRBJ2-3|.|TRBV7-2|.
CASSFRDPSTDTQYF
TGTGCCAGCAGCTTCCGGGATCCTAGCACAGATACGCAGTATTTT
>TRBJ2-4|.|TRBV7-2|.
CASSLVPGERNIQYF
TGTGCCAGCAGCTTAGTCCCAGGCGAGAGGAACATTCAGTACTTC
>TRBJ1-2|.|TRBV6-5|TRBD1
CASTWDRVSGYTF
TGTGCCAGCACCTGGGACAGGGTGAGCGGCTACACCTTC
>TRBJ2-1|.|TRBV7-9|TRBD2
CASSPQAGVSYNEQFF
TGTGCCAGCAGCCCCCAAGCGGGAGTTTCCTACAATGAGCAGTTCTTC
>TRBJ2-3|once|TRBV28|TRBD2
CASSFFSGDTQYF
TGTGCCAGCAGTTTCTTTAGCGGGGATACGCAGTATTTT
>TRBJ2-7|few|TRBV6-1|.
CASSAISYNEQYF
TGTGCCAGCAGTGCCATCTCCTATAACGAGCAGTACTTC
>TRBJ2-5|.|TRBV6-5|.
CASSYSQGIETQYF
TGTGCCAGCAGTTACTCCCAGGGGATAGAGACCCAGTACTTC
>TRBJ2-7|medium-sized|TRBV28|TRBD2
CASSLGFSGLEQYF
TGTGCCAGCAGTTTAGGGTTCTCGGGACTAGAGCAGTACTTC
>TRBJ2-7|.|TRBV27|TRBD1
CASSSGTGASYEQYF
TGTGCCAGCAGTTCAGGGACAGGGGCGTCCTACGAGCAGTACTTC
>TRBJ2-2|.|TRBV20-1|.
CSATRAGELFF
TGCAGTGCAACTAGGGCCGGGGAGCTGTTTTTT
>TRBJ1-1|once|TRBV7-2|.
CASSRPRNTEAFF
TGTGCCAGCAGCCGCCCAAGGAACACTGAAGCTTTCTTT
>TRBJ2-3|.|TRBV5-1|.
CASSLFEADRPGVYTDTQYF
TGCGCCAGCAGCTTGTTTGAAGCGGACCGACCTGGGGTATACACAGATACGCAGTATTTT
>TRBJ2-2|.|TRBV18|TRBD2
CAAGPAGVGTGELFF
TGTGCCGCAGGCCCAGCGGGAGTAGGGACCGGGGAGCTGTTTTTT
>TRBJ1-4|once|TRBV9|TRBD1
CASGGQGARGEKLFF
TGTGCCAGCGGCGGACAGGGGGCTCGAGGGGAAAAACTGTTTTTT
>TRBJ2-1|once|TRBV5-1|TRBD2
CASSLELAGAFRNEQFF
TGCGCCAGCAGCTTGGAACTAGCGGGAGCCTTTCGGAATGAGCAGTTCTTC
>TRBJ2-1|.|TRBV29-1|TRBD1
CSAGGQQFF
TGCAGCGCAGGGGGACAGCAGTTCTTC
>TRBJ1-1|.|TRBV5-1|.
CASSIHAVNTEAFF
TGCGCCAGCAGCATTCATGCGGTGAACACTGAAGCTTTCTTT
>TRBJ1-1|.|TRBV5-1|.
CASSLGQGRRWDEAFF
TGCGCCAGCAGCTTGGGCCAGGGAAGGAGGTGGGATGAAGCTTTCTTT
>TRBJ2-1|.|TRBV28|TRBD2
CASSLLSGGFSYNEQFF
TGTGCCAGCAGTCTTCTCAGCGGGGGGTTTTCCTACAATGAGCAGTTCTTC
>TRBJ1-1|.|TRBV7-9|.
CASSLARGLNEAFF
TGTGCCAGCAGCTTAGCCCGGGGCCTGAATGAAGCTTTCTTT
>TRBJ2-7|.|TRBV11-2|.
CASSLAPALGYEQYF
TGTGCCAGCAGCTTAGCGCCCGCTCTCGGCTACGAGCAGTACTTC
>TRBJ2-7|.|TRBV11-2|.
CASSFPPLKSRNIEQYF
TGTGCCAGCAGTTTTCCCCCTCTCAAATCCCGCAATATCGAGCAGTACTTC
>TRBJ2-5|.|TRBV11-2|.
CASSFSQIHGNQETQYF
TGTGCCAGCAGCTTCTCCCAGATACACGGAAACCAAGAGACCCAGTACTTC
>TRBJ2-5|.|TRBV7-2|.
CASSLNRVETQYF
TGTGCCAGCAGCTTAAACAGGGTCGAGACCCAGTACTTC
>TRBJ1-3|.|TRBV7-2|.
CASSLYSGVGSGNTIYF
TGTGCCAGCAGCTTATATTCGGGGGTCGGGTCTGGAAACACCATATATTTT
>TRBJ1-2|.|TRBV19|.
CASEGRRLGYGYTF
TGTGCCAGTGAGGGACGGCGCCTTGGCTATGGCTACACCTTC
>TRBJ1-3|.|TRBV19|.
CASTLGQSGNTIYF
TGTGCCAGTACCTTGGGACAATCTGGAAACACCATATATTTT
>TRBJ2-2|once|TRBV28|.
CASSFPPGELFF
TGTGCCAGCAGTTTCCCTCCGGGGGAGCTGTTTTTT
>TRBJ2-2|.|TRBV11-2|.
CASTLGAGELFF
TGTGCCAGCACCCTGGGGGCAGGGGAGCTGTTTTTT
>TRBJ2-1|once|TRBV14|.
CASSQDYGGGLGGNEQFF
TGTGCCAGCAGCCAAGATTATGGGGGCGGTCTCGGGGGCAATGAGCAGTTCTTC
>TRBJ2-7|once|TRBV4-1|.
CASSLTGAGGTEQYF
TGCGCCAGCAGCCTTACAGGGGCCGGGGGGACCGAGCAGTACTTC
>TRBJ2-3|.|TRBV5-6|.
CASSLVGVSTDTQYF
TGTGCCAGCAGCTTGGTTGGGGTCAGCACAGATACGCAGTATTTT
>TRBJ2-7|once|TRBV6-5|.
CASSYSSLVSYEQYF
TGTGCCAGCAGTTACTCTTCGCTTGTGTCCTACGAGCAGTACTTC
>TRBJ1-5|.|TRBV6-1|TRBD1
CASSSPGGVNQPQHF
TGTGCCAGCAGTTCGCCAGGGGGCGTCAATCAGCCCCAGCATTTT
>TRBJ1-2|.|TRBV28|.
CASSSLGQGYGYTF
TGTGCCAGCAGCTCCCTAGGGCAGGGTTATGGCTACACCTTC
>TRBJ1-2|.|TRBV6-4|.
CASRRSRQDYGYTF
TGTGCCAGCAGGAGGTCCCGACAGGACTATGGCTACACCTTC
>TRBJ2-1|.|TRBV15|.
CATSYGTDSYNEQFF
TGTGCCACCAGCTACGGTACCGACTCCTACAATGAGCAGTTCTTC
>TRBJ2-7|.|TRBV5-1|.
CASSDSSYYEQYF
TGCGCCAGCAGCGACTCCAGCTACTACGAGCAGTACTTC
>TRBJ2-3|.|TRBV28|.
CASSLRSTDTQYF
TGTGCCAGCAGTTTACGAAGCACAGATACGCAGTATTTT
>TRBJ2-1|once|TRBV11-2|TRBD2
CASSPRGAGRADSYNEQFF
TGTGCCAGCAGCCCGAGAGGGGCCGGGAGGGCCGACTCCTACAATGAGCAGTTCTTC
>TRBJ1-1|.|TRBV7-9|.
CASSQGSTEAFF
TGTGCCAGCTCTCAGGGGTCCACTGAAGCTTTCTTT
>TRBJ1-2|.|TRBV28|TRBD1
CASSRRLHRGLSNYGYTF
TGTGCCAGCAGTCGACGACTTCACAGGGGACTCTCTAACTATGGCTACACCTTC
>TRBJ1-6|.|TRBV25-1|TRBD1
CASKDRDRGSPLHF
TGTGCCAGCAAAGACCGGGACAGGGGTTCACCCCTCCACTTT